A single sample gave rise to the 12 T cell receptor beta chains below, sequenced in a study of radiation and T cells in renal cell carcinoma. Stated time point: blood 2 weeks post-SBRT. Treatment described: 15 Gy SBRT to primary tumor, nephrectomy 4 weeks later. Clones were sequenced by immunoSEQ multiplex PCR, and TCRdb holds only the in-frame ones, with some missing. This table holds 120,000 or so clones, 88% found once. The sample consisted of blood, taken from a patient whose treatment included radiotherapy and nephrectomy. The receptor source for this set is a woman aged 70-85 years with renal cell carcinoma.

The chain combines TRBV19 with TRBJ1-5; D is unresolved. The CDR3 has 16 amino acids. Trimming took 5 bases from V and 0 from J, leaving 14 bases between them. CDR1 is LNHDA, CDR2 SQIVND, per germline (reference sequence). The CDR3 DNA reads as TGTGCCAGTAGTGAGAACGGACTTAGTAGCAATCAGCCCCAGCATTTT. Its translation: CASSENGLSSNQPQHF.

In DNA, the CDR3 is TGTGCCAGCAGCTTAGAGGGTGGCTCCTACGAGCAGTACTTC. Protein: CASSLEGGSYEQYF. The chain links TRBV7-6 to TRBJ2-7; D unclear. Germline-derived CDR1 and CDR2 are SGHVS and FNYEAQ. CDR3 length equals 14 residues. V lost 1 base to trimming and J lost 0 bases, with 7 bases between them.

This chain links TRBV19 with TRBJ2-1; D possibly matches TRBD1 or TRBD2 (5 bases each). CDR1 and CDR2 from the germline V gene are LNHDA and SQIVND (reference sequence). The CDR3 has 15 amino acids. Trimming removed 6 bases at V and 7 bases at J, with 19 bases between. CDR3 coding DNA: TGTGCCAGTAGCCAGGGCCCCGCACGGGATAATGAGCAGTTCTTC. Encoded protein: CASSQGPARDNEQFF.

The chain couples TRBV6-5 to TRBJ2-3; 7 bases line up with TRBD1. CDR1 is MNHEY, CDR2 SVGAGI, per germline. J lost 1 base, V lost 6 bases, and 7 bases had no gene match. The length of the CDR3 is 15 residues. This chain's CDR3 is CASSSPGTGTDTQYF. In DNA, the CDR3 is TGTGCCAGCAGCTCTCCCGGGACAGGCACAGATACGCAGTATTTT.

In regard to this clone: This sample also contains other DNA sequences that code for the same CDR3. The gene calls are TRBV5-1 and TRBJ1-3; TRBD1 agrees at 7 bases. V lost 2 bases and J lost 4; bases outside the gene matches: 3. The CDR3 is 14 residues long. Per the germline V gene, CDR1 is SGHRS and CDR2 is YFSETQ. CDR3: CASSLGDRGNTIYF. CDR3 coding DNA: TGCGCCAGCAGCTTAGGGGACAGAGGAAACACCATATATTTT.

The chain uses TRBV30 and TRBJ1-4; 7 nucleotides agree with TRBD1. J gave up 3 bases and V 4 bases, and 2 bases lay outside the gene matches. This CDR3 has 13 residues. The germline V gene encodes CDR1 GTSNPN and CDR2 SVGIG (reference sequence). The CDR3 DNA follows: TGTGCCTGGAAGGGACAGCCTAATGAAAAACTGTTTTTT. Protein product: CAWKGQPNEKLFF. The whole variable domain, filled in from reference TRBV30 and TRBJ1-4, reads SQTIHQWPATLVQPVGSPLSLECTVEGTSNPNLYWYRQAAGRGLQLLFYSVGIGQISSEVPQNLSASRPQDRQFILSSKKLLLSDSGFYLCAWKGQPNEKLFFGSGTQLSVL.

The gene calls are TRBV6-6 and TRBJ2-1; 7 positions agree with TRBD1. Germline loops: CDR1 MNHNY, CDR2 SVGAGI (reference sequence). This CDR3 is 15 amino acids long. The junction had 6 bases not matched to a gene; V was cut back by 4 bases and J by 3 bases. The CDR3 loop is CASSSDRVNYNEQFF. Written as DNA, the CDR3 is TGTGCCAGCAGTTCTGACAGGGTCAACTACAATGAGCAGTTCTTC.

The chain is built from TRBV7-2 and TRBJ2-7, with D unresolved. In germline, CDR1 is SGHTA, CDR2 FQGNSA. Deletions cut 5 bases from V and 5 bases from J, with 16 bases between. This CDR3 is built from 14 residues. The CDR3 DNA reads TGTGCCAGCAGCCACCGCAACAGTATCCACGAGCAGTACTTC. It translates to CASSHRNSIHEQYF.

This chain connects TRBV7-8 to TRBJ1-2; no clear D gene. V lost 1 base, J lost 6 bases, and 6 bases lay in between. The CDR3 length is 12 residues. The germline V gene has CDR1 SGHVS and CDR2 FQNEAQ. CDR3 in amino acids: CASSLVGDGYTF. For the CDR3, the DNA is TGTGCCAGCAGCTTAGTAGGCGATGGCTACACCTTC.

The genes are TRBV7-2 and TRBJ1-1; TRBD1 is a possible D gene (6 bases). This CDR3 has 18 amino acids. V lost 2 bases and J 0 bases, leaving 19 bases between the germline ends. The germline gives CDR1 SGHTA, CDR2 FQGNSA. CDR3 nucleotide sequence: TGTGCCAGCAGCTTATCCAGACAGGACATCCTTCTGAACACTGAAGCTTTCTTT. Its translation: CASSLSRQDILLNTEAFF.

The V gene is TRBV28, the J gene TRBJ1-1, with no clear D. The CDR3 is made up of 12 amino acids. CDR1 MDHEN and CDR2 SYDVKM come from the germline V gene. The germline V and J ends were trimmed by 2 bases and 0 bases, with 1 base remaining between them. CDR3: CASSLMNTEAFF. DNA of the CDR3: TGTGCCAGCAGTTTAATGAACACTGAAGCTTTCTTT.

The genes are TRBV6-4 and TRBJ1-2; possible D gene TRBD1, 6 bases. CDR1 MRHNA and CDR2 SNTAGT come from the germline V gene. This CDR3 region has 15 residues. V dropped 6 bases and J dropped 4 bases, with 18 bases sitting between them. The CDR3 region is CASSPSRGQVYGYTF. CDR3 in DNA: TGTGCCAGCAGCCCCTCCAGGGGCCAGGTCTATGGCTACACCTTC.